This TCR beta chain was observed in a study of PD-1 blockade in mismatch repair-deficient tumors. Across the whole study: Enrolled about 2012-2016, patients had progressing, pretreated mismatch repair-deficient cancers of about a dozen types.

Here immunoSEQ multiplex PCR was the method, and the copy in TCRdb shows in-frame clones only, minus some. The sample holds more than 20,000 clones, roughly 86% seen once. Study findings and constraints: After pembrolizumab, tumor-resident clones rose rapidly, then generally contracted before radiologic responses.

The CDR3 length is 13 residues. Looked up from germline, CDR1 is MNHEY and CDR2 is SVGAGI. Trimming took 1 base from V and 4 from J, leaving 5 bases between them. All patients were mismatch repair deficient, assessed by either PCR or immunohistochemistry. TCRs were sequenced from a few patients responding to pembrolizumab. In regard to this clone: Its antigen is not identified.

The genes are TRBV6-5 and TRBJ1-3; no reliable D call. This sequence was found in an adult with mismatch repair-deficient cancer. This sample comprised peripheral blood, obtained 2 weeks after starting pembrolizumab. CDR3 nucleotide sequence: TGTGCCAGCAGTTACTTAGGAGGAAACACCATATATTTT. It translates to CASSYLGGNTIYF.